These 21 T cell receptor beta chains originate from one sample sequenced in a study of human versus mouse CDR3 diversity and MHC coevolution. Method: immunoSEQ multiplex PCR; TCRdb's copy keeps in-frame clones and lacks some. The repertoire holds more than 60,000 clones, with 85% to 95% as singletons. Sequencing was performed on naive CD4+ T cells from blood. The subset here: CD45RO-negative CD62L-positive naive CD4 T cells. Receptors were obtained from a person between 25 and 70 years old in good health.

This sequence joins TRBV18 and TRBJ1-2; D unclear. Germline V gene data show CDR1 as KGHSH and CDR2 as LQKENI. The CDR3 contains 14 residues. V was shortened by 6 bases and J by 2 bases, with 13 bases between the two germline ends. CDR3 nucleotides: TGTGCCAGCTCCCAGCAGCGTCGAAACTATGGCTACACCTTC. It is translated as CASSQQRRNYGYTF.

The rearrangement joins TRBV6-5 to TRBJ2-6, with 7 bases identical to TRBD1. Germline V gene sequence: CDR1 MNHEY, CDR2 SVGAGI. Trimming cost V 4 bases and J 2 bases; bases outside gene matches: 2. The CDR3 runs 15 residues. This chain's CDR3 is CASSSTGAGANVLTF. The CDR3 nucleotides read TGTGCCAGCAGTTCCACAGGGGCTGGGGCCAACGTCCTGACTTTC.

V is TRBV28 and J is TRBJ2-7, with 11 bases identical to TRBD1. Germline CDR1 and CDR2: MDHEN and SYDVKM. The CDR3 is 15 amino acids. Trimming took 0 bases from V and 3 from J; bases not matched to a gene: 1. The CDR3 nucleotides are TGTGCCAGCAGTTTATGGGGGACAGGGGGCTACGAGCAGTACTTC. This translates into CASSLWGTGGYEQYF. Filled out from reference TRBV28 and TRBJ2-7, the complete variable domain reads DVKVTQSSRYLVKRTGEKVFLECVQDMDHENMFWYRQDPGLGLRLIYFSYDVKMKEKGDIPEGYSVSREKKERFSLILESASTNQTSMYLCASSLWGTGGYEQYFGPGTRLTVT.

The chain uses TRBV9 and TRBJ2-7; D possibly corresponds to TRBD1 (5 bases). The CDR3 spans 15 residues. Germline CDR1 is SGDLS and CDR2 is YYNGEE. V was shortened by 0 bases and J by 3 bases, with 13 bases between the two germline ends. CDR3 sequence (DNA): TGTGCCAGCAGCGTAGGTCAGGGTCTACGCTACGAGCAGTACTTC. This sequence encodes CASSVGQGLRYEQYF.

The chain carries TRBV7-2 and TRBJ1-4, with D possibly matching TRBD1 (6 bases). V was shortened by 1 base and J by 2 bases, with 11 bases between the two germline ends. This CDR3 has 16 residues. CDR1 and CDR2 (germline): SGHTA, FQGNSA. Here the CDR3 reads CASSLVGTSTNEKLFF. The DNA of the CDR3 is TGTGCCAGCAGCTTAGTTGGGACATCGACTAATGAAAAACTGTTTTTT. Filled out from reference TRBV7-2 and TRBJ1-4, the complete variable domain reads GAGVSQSPSNKVTEKGKDVELRCDPISGHTALYWYRQSLGQGLEFLIYFQGNSAPDKSGLPSDRFSAERTGGSVSTLTIQRTQQEDSAVYLCASSLVGTSTNEKLFFGSGTQLSVL.

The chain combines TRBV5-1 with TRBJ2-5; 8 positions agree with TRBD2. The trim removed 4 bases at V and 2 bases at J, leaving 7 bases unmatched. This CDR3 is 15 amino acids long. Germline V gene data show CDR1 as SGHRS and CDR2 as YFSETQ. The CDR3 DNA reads TGCGCCAGCAGCCCGGGAGGGGGGGGACAAGAGACCCAGTACTTC. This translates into CASSPGGGGQETQYF. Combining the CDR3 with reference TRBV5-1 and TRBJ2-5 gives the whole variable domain KAGVTQTPRYLIKTRGQQVTLSCSPISGHRSVSWYQQTPGQGLQFLFEYFSETQRNKGNFPGRFSGRQFSNSRSEMNVSTLELGDSALYLCASSPGGGGQETQYFGPGTRLLVL.

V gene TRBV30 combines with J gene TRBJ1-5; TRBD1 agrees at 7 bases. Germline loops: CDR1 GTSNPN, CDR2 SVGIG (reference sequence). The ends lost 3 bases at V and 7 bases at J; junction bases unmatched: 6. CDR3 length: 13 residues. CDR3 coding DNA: TGTGCCTGGAGCACAGGGGATGAACAGCCCCAGCATTTT. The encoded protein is CAWSTGDEQPQHF.

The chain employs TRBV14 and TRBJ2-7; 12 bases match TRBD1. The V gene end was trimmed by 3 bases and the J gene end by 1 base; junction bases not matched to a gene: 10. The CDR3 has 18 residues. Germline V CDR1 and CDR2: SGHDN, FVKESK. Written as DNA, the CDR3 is TGTGCCAGCAGCCACACCGGGACAGGGGGCCAAGGGTCCTACGAGCAGTACTTC. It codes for CASSHTGTGGQGSYEQYF.

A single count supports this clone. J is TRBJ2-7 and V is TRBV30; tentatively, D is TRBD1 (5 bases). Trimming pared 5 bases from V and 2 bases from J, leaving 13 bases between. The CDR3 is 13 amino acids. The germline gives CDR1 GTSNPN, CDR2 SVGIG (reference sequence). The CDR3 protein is CAWRPQGPYEQYF. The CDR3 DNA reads TGTGCCTGGCGTCCCCAGGGTCCCTACGAGCAGTACTTC.

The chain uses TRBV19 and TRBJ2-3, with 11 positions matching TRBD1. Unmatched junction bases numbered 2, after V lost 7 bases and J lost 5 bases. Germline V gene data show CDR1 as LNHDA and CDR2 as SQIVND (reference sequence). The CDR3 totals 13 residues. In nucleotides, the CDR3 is TGTGCCAGTAAGGACAGGGGGCAAGATACGCAGTATTTT. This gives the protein CASKDRGQDTQYF.

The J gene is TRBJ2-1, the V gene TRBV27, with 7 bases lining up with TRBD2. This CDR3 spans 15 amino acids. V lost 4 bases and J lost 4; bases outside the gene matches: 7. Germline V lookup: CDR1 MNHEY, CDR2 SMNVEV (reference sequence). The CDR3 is CASSWEGRTYNEQFF. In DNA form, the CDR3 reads TGTGCCAGCAGTTGGGAGGGCCGGACTTACAATGAGCAGTTCTTC.

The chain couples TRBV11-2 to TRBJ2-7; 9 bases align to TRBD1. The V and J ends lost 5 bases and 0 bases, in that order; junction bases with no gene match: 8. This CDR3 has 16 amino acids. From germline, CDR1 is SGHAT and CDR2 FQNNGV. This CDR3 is CASSHSPGQGSYEQYF. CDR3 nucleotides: TGTGCCAGCAGCCACTCCCCGGGACAGGGCTCCTACGAGCAGTACTTC.

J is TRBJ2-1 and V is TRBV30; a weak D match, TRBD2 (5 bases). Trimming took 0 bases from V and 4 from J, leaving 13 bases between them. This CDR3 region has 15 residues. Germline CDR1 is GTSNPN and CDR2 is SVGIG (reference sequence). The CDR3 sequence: CAWSVGSGRYNEQFF. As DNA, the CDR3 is TGTGCCTGGAGTGTAGGGAGCGGACGATACAATGAGCAGTTCTTC.

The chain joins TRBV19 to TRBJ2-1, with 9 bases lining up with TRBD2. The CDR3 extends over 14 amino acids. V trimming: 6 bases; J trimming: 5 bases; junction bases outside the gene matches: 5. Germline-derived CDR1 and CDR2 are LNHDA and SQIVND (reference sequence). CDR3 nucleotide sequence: TGTGCCAGTAGGTTGGCGGGAGGGGACAATGAGCAGTTCTTC. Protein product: CASRLAGGDNEQFF. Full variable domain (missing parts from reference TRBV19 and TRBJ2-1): DGGITQSPKYLFRKEGQNVTLSCEQNLNHDAMYWYRQDPGQGLRLIYYSQIVNDFQKGDIAEGYSVSREKKESFPLTVTSAQKNPTAFYLCASRLAGGDNEQFFGPGTRLTVL.

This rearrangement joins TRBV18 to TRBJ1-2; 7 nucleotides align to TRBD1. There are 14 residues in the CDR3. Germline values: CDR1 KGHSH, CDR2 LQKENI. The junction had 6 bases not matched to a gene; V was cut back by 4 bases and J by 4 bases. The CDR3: CASSLGTAGYGYTF. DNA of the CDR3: TGTGCCAGCTCACTCGGGACAGCCGGCTATGGCTACACCTTC.

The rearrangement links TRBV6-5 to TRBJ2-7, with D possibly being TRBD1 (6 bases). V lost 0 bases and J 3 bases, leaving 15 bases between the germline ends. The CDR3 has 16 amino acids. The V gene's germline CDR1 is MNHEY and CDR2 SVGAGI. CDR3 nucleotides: TGTGCCAGCAGTTACTCGATTACAGGGCCCGTCTACGAGCAGTACTTC. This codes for CASSYSITGPVYEQYF.

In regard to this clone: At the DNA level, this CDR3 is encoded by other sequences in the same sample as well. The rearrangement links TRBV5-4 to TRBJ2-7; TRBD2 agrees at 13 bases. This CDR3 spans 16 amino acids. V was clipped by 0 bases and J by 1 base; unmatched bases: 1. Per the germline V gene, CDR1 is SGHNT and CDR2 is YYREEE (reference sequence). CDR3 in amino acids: CASSLGGLAGSYEQYF. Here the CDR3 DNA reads TGTGCCAGCAGCTTGGGGGGACTAGCGGGGTCCTACGAGCAGTACTTC.

The CDR3 here is CASSPGQIYNSPLHF. The CDR3 DNA reads as TGTGCCAGCTCACCCGGACAAATATATAATTCACCCCTCCACTTT. The chain combines TRBV18 with TRBJ1-6; tentative D call: TRBD1 (5 bases). Trimming took off 3 bases at V and 4 bases at J, with 10 bases between the two ends. This CDR3 is built from 15 residues. Germline-derived CDR1 and CDR2 are KGHSH and LQKENI.

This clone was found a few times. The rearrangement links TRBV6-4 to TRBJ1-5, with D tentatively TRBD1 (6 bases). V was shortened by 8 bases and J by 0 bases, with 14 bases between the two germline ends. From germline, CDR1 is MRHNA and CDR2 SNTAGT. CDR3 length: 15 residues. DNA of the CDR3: TGTGCCAGCGAGGACAGTGGGTATAGCAATCAGCCCCAGCATTTT. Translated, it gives CASEDSGYSNQPQHF.

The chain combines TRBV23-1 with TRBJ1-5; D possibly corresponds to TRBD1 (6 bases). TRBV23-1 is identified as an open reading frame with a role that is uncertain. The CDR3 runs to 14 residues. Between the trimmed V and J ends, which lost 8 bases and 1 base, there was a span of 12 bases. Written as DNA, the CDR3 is TGCGCCAGCCAGGGGCATCCGAGCAATCAGCCCCAGCATTTT. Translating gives CASQGHPSNQPQHF.

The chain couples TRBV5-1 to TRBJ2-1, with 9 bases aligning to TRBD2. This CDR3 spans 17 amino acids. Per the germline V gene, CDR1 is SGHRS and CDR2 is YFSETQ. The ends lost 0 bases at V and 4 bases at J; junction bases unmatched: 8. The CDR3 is CASSLVSSGGTYNEQFF. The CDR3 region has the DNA TGCGCCAGCAGCTTGGTCTCGAGCGGGGGGACATACAATGAGCAGTTCTTC.